Listed below are T cell receptor beta chains from one sample, sequenced in a study of T-cell memory formation after mild COVID-19. MiXCR was run by TCRdb on the 5' RACE reads, yielding one entry per CDR3 protein. The sample lists 350,000 or so distinct CDR3 sequences, around a fifth seen once, with around 12% in the top ten. The sequencing input was PBMCs or a T cell subset sorted from them (not recorded which). The source of these receptors is an adult woman who had mild COVID-19 (a few samples of this study predate the infection). Cell type and time point are not known. CDR3s include the opening cysteine and the closing phenylalanine or tryptophan. The D gene is left open where the match is weak. Rows may omit the clone size; those that give it use once, few, many or a size class.

J: TRBJ2-7
V: TRBV7-9
D: NA
size: once
DNA: TGTGCCAGCAGCTTAGCTTTCCGGGCAGGGCCCTACGAGCAGTACTTC
CDR3: CASSLAFRAGPYEQYF

J: TRBJ2-1
V: TRBV12-3/TRBV12-4
D: NA
size: few
DNA: TGTGCCAGCAGGGAACAGGGAAGCACCTACAATGAGCAGTTCTTC
CDR3: CASREQGSTYNEQFF

J: TRBJ2-3
V: TRBV12-3/TRBV12-4
D: TRBD2
size: NA
DNA: TGTGCCAGCAGTCGGGAGAGGACTAGCGGGAGGGCACCCACGCAGTATTTT
CDR3: CASSRERTSGRAPTQYF

J: TRBJ2-4
V: TRBV23-1
D: NA
size: NA
DNA: TGCGCCAGCAGTCAAGGTACCAGGAATGTTGGGCTAGCCAAAAACATTCAGTACTTC
CDR3: CASSQGTRNVGLAKNIQYF

J: TRBJ2-6
V: TRBV4-3
D: TRBD2
size: few
DNA: TGCGCCAGCAGCCACGGGACTAGCGTCACCTCTGGGGCCAACGTCCTGACTTTC
CDR3: CASSHGTSVTSGANVLTF

J: TRBJ2-7
V: TRBV11-2
D: TRBD2
size: many
DNA: TGTGCCAGCAGCTTCACGGGAGGAACGTACGAGCAGTACTTC
CDR3: CASSFTGGTYEQYF

J: TRBJ2-1
V: TRBV5-5
D: NA
size: NA
DNA: TGTGCCAGCAGAAACCGACCCGGGTCCGGAACCTACAATGAGCAGTTCTTC
CDR3: CASRNRPGSGTYNEQFF

J: TRBJ1-3
V: TRBV4-3
D: NA
size: few
DNA: TGCGCCAGCAGCCAAGATCACTTCTCTGGAAACACCATATATTTT
CDR3: CASSQDHFSGNTIYF

J: TRBJ2-2
V: TRBV7-3
D: NA
size: NA
DNA: TGTGCCAGCAGATTGGGAAGGGGTACCGGGGAGCTGTTTTTT
CDR3: CASRLGRGTGELFF

J: TRBJ1-6
V: TRBV5-1
D: TRBD1
size: NA
DNA: TGCGCCAGCAGCTTCACCGGGACAGGGAGCTCACCCCTCCACTTT
CDR3: CASSFTGTGSSPLHF

J: TRBJ2-1
V: TRBV12-3/TRBV12-4
D: TRBD2
size: NA
DNA: TGTGCCAGCAGTTTAATCCCTAGCGGGAGGGGCGAGCAGTTCTTC
CDR3: CASSLIPSGRGEQFF

J: TRBJ1-4
V: TRBV15
D: NA
size: NA
DNA: TGTGCCACCAGCAGAGAACGGAGTGAAAAACTGTTTTTT
CDR3: CATSRERSEKLFF

J: TRBJ2-1
V: TRBV12-3/TRBV12-4
D: TRBD1
size: NA
DNA: TGTGCCAGCAGTTACGGGGACAGCAGCAATGAGCAGTTCTTC
CDR3: CASSYGDSSNEQFF

J: TRBJ2-3
V: TRBV11-3
D: TRBD2
size: NA
DNA: TGTGCCAGCAGCTCGGGACTAGCGGGAGGCGGCACAGATACGCAGTATTTT
CDR3: CASSSGLAGGGTDTQYF

J: TRBJ1-3
V: TRBV9
D: TRBD1
size: NA
DNA: TGTGCCAGCAGCCCACTCGGGGACAGGGGGCTTGGAAACACCATATATTTT
CDR3: CASSPLGDRGLGNTIYF

J: TRBJ2-7
V: TRBV12-3/TRBV12-4
D: TRBD2
size: NA
DNA: TGTGCCAGCAGTTCCCTCCCGGGACTAGCGGGAGATGGGGAGCAGTACTTC
CDR3: CASSSLPGLAGDGEQYF

J: TRBJ2-3
V: TRBV5-1
D: TRBD1
size: few
DNA: TGCGCCAGCAGCTTCAGCCGGGACAGGGTTCCCGCAGATACGCAGTATTTT
CDR3: CASSFSRDRVPADTQYF

J: TRBJ1-2
V: TRBV7-2
D: NA
size: few
DNA: TGTGCCAGCAGCGGCAGGGAAATCCTGTCGTTAAGCTACACCTTC
CDR3: CASSGREILSLSYTF

J: TRBJ2-7
V: TRBV9
D: NA
size: few
DNA: TGTGCCAGCAGCGTCCACGAGCAGTACTTC
CDR3: CASSVHEQYF

J: TRBJ1-4
V: TRBV24-1
D: NA
size: NA
DNA: TGTGCCACCAGTGATCGCAATAATGAAAAACTGTTTTTT
CDR3: CATSDRNNEKLFF

J: TRBJ1-5
V: TRBV10-2
D: NA
size: many
DNA: TGCGCCAGCAGTGAGTCCATGGGGTCACTAAATCAGCCCCAGCATTTT
CDR3: CASSESMGSLNQPQHF

J: TRBJ2-5
V: TRBV9
D: NA
size: NA
DNA: TGTGCCAGCAGCGTAGGGGGAACGTACCAAGAGACCCAGTACTTC
CDR3: CASSVGGTYQETQYF

J: TRBJ2-7
V: TRBV5-1
D: TRBD1
size: medium-sized
DNA: TGCGCCAGCAGCCCCACGACAGGGGGCGAGGAGCAGTACTTC
CDR3: CASSPTTGGEEQYF

J: TRBJ2-3
V: TRBV27
D: NA
size: few
DNA: TGTGCCAGCAGTCTTACTAGAACTAGCACAGATACGCAGTATTTT
CDR3: CASSLTRTSTDTQYF

J: TRBJ1-1
V: TRBV6-6
D: NA
size: NA
DNA: TGTGCCAGCACCAGAGACAGGCTGAACACTGAAGCTTTCTTT
CDR3: CASTRDRLNTEAFF

J: TRBJ2-7
V: TRBV5-1
D: TRBD2
size: few
DNA: TGCGCCAGCAGCTTGGAGGCAGCGGGGGCCCTAAGCTACGAGCAGTACTTC
CDR3: CASSLEAAGALSYEQYF

J: TRBJ1-1
V: TRBV7-2
D: TRBD1
size: NA
DNA: TGTGCCAGCAGCTTCGTACCGGGACAGGGGTCCTACACTGAAGCTTTCTTT
CDR3: CASSFVPGQGSYTEAFF

J: TRBJ1-2
V: TRBV6-1
D: TRBD1
size: NA
DNA: TGTGCCAGCAGTGACCCGGGACAGGGGATCTATGGCTACACCTTC
CDR3: CASSDPGQGIYGYTF